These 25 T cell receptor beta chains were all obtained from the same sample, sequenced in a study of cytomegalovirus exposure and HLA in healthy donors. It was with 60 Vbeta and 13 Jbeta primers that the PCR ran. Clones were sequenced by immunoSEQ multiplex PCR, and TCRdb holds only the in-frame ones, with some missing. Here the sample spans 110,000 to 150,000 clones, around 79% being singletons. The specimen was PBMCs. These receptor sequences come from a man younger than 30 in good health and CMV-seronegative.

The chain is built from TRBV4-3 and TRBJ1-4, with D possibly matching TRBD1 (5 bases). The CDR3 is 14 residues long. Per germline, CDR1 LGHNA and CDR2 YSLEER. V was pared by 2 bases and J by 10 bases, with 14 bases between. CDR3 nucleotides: TGCGCCAGCAGCCAACTTGGGCAGGGTTTAAAACTGTTTTTT. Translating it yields CASSQLGQGLKLFF.

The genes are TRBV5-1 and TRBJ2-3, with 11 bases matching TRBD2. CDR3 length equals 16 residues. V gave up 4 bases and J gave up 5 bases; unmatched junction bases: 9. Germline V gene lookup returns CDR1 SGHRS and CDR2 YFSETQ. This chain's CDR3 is CASSPRLAGQVDTQYF. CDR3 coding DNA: TGCGCCAGCAGCCCCAGACTAGCGGGGCAGGTAGATACGCAGTATTTT.

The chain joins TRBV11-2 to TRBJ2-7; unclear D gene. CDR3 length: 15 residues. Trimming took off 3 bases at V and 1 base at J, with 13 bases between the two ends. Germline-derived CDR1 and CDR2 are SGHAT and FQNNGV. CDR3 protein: CASSFSRPQSYEQYF. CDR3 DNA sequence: TGTGCCAGCAGCTTCTCCAGGCCTCAGTCCTACGAGCAGTACTTC.

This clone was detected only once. Written as DNA, the CDR3 is TGTGCCAGCCGCCCTTTAGAAGGCTACACCTTC. Amino acids: CASRPLEGYTF. V is TRBV7-9 and J is TRBJ1-2; unclear D gene. The germline gives CDR1 SEHNR, CDR2 FQNEAQ (reference sequence). Trimming removed 8 bases from V and 8 bases from J, with 12 bases in between. The CDR3 runs 11 residues.

CDR3 bases: TGCGCCAGCAGCTTGAGACAGGGGGGGACCTACGAGCAGTACTTC. The encoded protein is CASSLRQGGTYEQYF. V and J are TRBV5-1 and TRBJ2-7, with 9 bases matching TRBD1. The CDR3 length is 15 residues. Trimming cost V 1 base and J 2 bases; bases outside gene matches: 4. Germline lookup yields CDR1 SGHRS and CDR2 YFSETQ.

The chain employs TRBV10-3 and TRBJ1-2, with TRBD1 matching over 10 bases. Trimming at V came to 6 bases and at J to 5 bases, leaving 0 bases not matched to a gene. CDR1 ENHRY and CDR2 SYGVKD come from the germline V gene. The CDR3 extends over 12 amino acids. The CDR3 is CAIRDRGYGYTF. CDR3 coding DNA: TGTGCCATCAGGGACAGGGGGTATGGCTACACCTTC.

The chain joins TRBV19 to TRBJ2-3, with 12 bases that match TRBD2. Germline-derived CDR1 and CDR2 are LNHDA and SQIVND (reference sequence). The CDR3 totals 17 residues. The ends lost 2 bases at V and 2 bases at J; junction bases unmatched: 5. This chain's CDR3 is CASSINLAGGVTDTQYF. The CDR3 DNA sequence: TGTGCCAGTAGTATAAACCTAGCGGGGGGGGTCACAGATACGCAGTATTTT.

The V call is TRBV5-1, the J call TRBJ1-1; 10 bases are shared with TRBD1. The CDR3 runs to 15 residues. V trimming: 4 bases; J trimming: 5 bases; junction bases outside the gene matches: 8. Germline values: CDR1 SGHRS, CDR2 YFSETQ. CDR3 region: CASSGLTGGWTEAFF. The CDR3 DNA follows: TGCGCCAGCAGCGGGCTGACAGGGGGCTGGACTGAAGCTTTCTTT.

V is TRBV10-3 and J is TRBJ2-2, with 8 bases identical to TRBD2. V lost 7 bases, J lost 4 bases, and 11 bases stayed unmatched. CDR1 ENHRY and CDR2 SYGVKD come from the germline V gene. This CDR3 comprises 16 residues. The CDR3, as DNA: TGTGCCATCACCACTCCTGGCGGGGGGCGCACCGGGGAGCTGTTTTTT. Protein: CAITTPGGGRTGELFF.

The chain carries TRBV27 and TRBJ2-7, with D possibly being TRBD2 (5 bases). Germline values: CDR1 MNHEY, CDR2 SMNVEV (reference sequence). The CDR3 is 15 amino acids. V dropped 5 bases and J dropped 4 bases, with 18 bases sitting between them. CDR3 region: CASSRVISTSYEQYF. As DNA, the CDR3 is TGTGCCAGCAGTCGCGTGATCTCCACTAGTTACGAGCAGTACTTC.

CDR3 nucleotide sequence: TGTGCCAGCAGCCAAACCAGATCTAATGAAAAACTGTTTTTT. It encodes CASSQTRSNEKLFF. The V and J genes are TRBV14 and TRBJ1-4, with D hard to call. Germline assignment: CDR1 SGHDN and CDR2 FVKESK. CDR3 length: 14 amino acids. The V end lost 2 bases, the J end lost 3 bases, and 7 bases lay between the germline ends.

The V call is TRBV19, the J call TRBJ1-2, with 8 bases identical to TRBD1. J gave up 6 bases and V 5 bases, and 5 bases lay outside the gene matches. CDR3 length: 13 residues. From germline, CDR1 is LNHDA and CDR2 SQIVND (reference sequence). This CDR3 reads CASSQGQVHGYTF. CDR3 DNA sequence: TGTGCCAGTAGTCAGGGACAGGTCCATGGCTACACCTTC.

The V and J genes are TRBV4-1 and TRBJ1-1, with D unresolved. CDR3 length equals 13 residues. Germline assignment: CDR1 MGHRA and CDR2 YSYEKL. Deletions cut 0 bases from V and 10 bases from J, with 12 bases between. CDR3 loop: CASSQDSRAGAFF. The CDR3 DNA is TGCGCCAGCAGCCAAGATAGCCGGGCGGGAGCTTTCTTT.

The CDR3 DNA follows: TGTGCCAGCAGCCTTCTAGAGGGGGGGGCTGGATCACCCCTCCACTTT. Translation: CASSLLEGGAGSPLHF. The genes are TRBV7-8 and TRBJ1-6; D may be TRBD1 (6 bases). Germline lookup yields CDR1 SGHVS and CDR2 FQNEAQ. V was cut by 5 bases and J by 10 bases, with 21 bases left in between. The length of the CDR3 is 16 residues.

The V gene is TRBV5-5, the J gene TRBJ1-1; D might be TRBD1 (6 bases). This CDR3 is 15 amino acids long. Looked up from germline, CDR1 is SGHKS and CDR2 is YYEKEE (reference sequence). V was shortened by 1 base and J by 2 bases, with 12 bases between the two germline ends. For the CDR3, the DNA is TGTGCCAGCAGCTTGCACAGGGCGCCTAACACTGAAGCTTTCTTT. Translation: CASSLHRAPNTEAFF.

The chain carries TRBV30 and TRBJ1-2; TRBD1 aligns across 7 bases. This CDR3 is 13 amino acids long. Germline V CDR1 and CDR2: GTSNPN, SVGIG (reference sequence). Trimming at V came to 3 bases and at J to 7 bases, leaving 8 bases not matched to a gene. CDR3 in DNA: TGTGCCTGGAGGCCAAGGGGGCAAGGTGGCTACACCTTC. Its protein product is CAWRPRGQGGYTF.

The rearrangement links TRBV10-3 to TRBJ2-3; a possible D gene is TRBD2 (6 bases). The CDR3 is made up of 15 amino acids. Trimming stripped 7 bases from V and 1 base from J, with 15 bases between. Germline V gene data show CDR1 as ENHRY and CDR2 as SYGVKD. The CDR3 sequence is CAITHGVAGTDTQYF. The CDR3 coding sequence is TGTGCCATCACCCACGGGGTAGCGGGCACAGATACGCAGTATTTT.

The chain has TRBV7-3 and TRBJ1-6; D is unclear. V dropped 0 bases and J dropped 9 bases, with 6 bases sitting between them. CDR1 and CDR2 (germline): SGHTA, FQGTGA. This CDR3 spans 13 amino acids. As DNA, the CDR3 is TGTGCCAGCAGCTTAACGAGGCCTTCACCCCTCCACTTT. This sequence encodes CASSLTRPSPLHF.

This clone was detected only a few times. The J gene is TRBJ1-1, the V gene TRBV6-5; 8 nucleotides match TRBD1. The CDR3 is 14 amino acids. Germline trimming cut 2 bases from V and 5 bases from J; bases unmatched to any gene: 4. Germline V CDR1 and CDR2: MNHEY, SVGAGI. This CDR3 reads CASSYTGGGTEAFF. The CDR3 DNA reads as TGTGCCAGCAGTTACACAGGGGGTGGAACTGAAGCTTTCTTT.

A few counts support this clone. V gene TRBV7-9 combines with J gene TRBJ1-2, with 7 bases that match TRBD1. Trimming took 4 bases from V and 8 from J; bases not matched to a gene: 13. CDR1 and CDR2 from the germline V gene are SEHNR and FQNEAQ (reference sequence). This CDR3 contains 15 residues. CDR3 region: CASSSQQGWLEGYTF. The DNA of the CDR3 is TGTGCCAGCAGCTCTCAACAGGGGTGGCTTGAAGGCTACACCTTC.

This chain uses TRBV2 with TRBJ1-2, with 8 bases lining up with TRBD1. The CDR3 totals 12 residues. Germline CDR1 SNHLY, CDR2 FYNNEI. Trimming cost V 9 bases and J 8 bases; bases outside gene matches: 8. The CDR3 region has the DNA TGTGCCAGGACCCAGGGGGCTGGAGGCTACACCTTC. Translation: CARTQGAGGYTF. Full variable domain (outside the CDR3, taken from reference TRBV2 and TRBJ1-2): EPEVTQTPSHQVTQMGQEVILRCVPISNHLYFYWYRQILGQKVEFLVSFYNNEISEKSEIFDDQFSVERPDGSNFTLKIRSTKLEDSAMYFCARTQGAGGYTFGSGTRLTVV.

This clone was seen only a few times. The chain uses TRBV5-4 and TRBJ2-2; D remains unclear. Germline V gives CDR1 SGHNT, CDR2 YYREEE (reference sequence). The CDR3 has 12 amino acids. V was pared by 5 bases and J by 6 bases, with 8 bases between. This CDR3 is CASSLNAGELFF. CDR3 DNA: TGTGCCAGCAGTCTTAATGCCGGGGAGCTGTTTTTT.

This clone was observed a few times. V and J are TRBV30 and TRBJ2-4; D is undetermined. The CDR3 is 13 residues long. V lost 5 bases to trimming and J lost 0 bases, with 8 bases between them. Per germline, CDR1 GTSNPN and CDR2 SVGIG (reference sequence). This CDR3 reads CAWQALAKNIQYF. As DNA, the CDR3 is TGTGCCTGGCAAGCTCTAGCCAAAAACATTCAGTACTTC.

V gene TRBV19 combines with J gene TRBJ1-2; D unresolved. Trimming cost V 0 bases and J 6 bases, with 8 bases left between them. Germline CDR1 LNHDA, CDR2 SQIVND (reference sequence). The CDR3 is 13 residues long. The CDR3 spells CASSIDLSDGYTF. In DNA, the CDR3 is TGTGCCAGTAGTATAGATCTATCTGATGGCTACACCTTC. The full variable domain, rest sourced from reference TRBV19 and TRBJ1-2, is DGGITQSPKYLFRKEGQNVTLSCEQNLNHDAMYWYRQDPGQGLRLIYYSQIVNDFQKGDIAEGYSVSREKKESFPLTVTSAQKNPTAFYLCASSIDLSDGYTFGSGTRLTVV.

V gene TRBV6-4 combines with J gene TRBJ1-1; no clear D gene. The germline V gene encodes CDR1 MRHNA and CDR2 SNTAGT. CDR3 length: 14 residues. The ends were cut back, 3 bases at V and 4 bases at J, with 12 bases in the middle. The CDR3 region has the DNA TGTGCCAGCAGTGAACGGGGAGAGGGCACTGAAGCTTTCTTT. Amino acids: CASSERGEGTEAFF.